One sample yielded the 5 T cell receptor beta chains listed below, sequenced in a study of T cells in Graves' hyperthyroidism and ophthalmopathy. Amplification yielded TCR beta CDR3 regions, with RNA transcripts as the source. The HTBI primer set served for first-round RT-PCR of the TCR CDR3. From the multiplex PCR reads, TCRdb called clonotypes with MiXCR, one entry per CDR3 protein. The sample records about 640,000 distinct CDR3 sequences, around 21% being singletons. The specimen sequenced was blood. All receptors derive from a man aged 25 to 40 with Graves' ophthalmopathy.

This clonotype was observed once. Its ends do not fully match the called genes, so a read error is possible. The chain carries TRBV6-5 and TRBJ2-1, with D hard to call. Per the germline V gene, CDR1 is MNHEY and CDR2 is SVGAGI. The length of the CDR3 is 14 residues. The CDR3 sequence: CASSYDPENNERFF. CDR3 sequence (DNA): TGTGCCAGCAGTTACGACCCAGAAAACAATGAGCGGTTCTTC.

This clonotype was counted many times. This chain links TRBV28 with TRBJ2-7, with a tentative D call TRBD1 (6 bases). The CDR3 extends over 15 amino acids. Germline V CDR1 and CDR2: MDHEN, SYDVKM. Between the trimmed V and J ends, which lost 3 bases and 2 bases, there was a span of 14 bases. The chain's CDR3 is CASSFQGLGAYEQYF. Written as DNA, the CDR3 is TGTGCCAGCAGTTTCCAGGGGCTTGGCGCCTACGAGCAGTACTTC. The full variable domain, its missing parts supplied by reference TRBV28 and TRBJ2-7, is DVKVTQSSRYLVKRTGEKVFLECVQDMDHENMFWYRQDPGLGLRLIYFSYDVKMKEKGDIPEGYSVSREKKERFSLILESASTNQTSMYLCASSFQGLGAYEQYFGPGTRLTVT.

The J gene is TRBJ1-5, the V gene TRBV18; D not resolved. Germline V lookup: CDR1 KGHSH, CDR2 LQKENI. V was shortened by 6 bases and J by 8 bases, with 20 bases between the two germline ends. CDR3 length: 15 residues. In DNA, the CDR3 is TGTGCCAGCTCCCCCGGACGGGTTCTGGGTGAGCCCCAGCATTTT. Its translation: CASSPGRVLGEPQHF.

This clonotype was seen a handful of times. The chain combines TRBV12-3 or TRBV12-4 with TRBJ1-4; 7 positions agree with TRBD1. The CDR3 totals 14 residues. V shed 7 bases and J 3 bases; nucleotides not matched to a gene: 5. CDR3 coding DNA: TGTGCCAGCAAGGGTGACAGGGCTAATGAAAAACTGTTTTTT. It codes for CASKGDRANEKLFF.

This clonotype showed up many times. This chain's CDR3 is CASSARRGLGETQYF. CDR3 coding DNA: TGTGCCAGCAGTGCCCGTCGGGGATTAGGAGAGACCCAGTACTTC. V and J are TRBV28 and TRBJ2-5; tentatively, D is TRBD2 (5 bases). Germline V gene lookup returns CDR1 MDHEN and CDR2 SYDVKM. The CDR3 totals 15 residues. V lost 5 bases to trimming and J lost 4 bases, with 17 bases between them.